What follows are 31 T cell receptor beta chains derived from one specimen sequenced in a study of T cell responses to AZD1222 COVID-19 vaccine. The data were produced by immunoSEQ multiplex PCR, yet TCRdb's version contains in-frame clones alone and is incomplete. The repertoire includes 200,000 or so clones, over 80% of them detected once, and around 2.5% sits in the top ten. The source was peripheral blood, collected on day 0 of MenACWY control vaccination. The receptors here all came from an adult in good health.

In its sample, this clone was seen once. V is TRBV28 and J is TRBJ1-4; D not certain. The CDR3 has 14 residues. Germline V gives CDR1 MDHEN, CDR2 SYDVKM. The ends were cut back, 6 bases at V and 8 bases at J, with 16 bases in the middle. The CDR3 nucleotides read TGTGCCAGCAGCTCAATCCCTATGCAGGAAAAACTGTTTTTT. The encoded protein is CASSSIPMQEKLFF.

This chain connects TRBV19 to TRBJ2-1; 8 bases match TRBD2. The CDR3 is made up of 14 amino acids. V was pared by 5 bases and J by 7 bases, with 7 bases of the junction left unmatched. The germline V gene has CDR1 LNHDA and CDR2 SQIVND (reference sequence). This chain's CDR3 is CASSEQRGHNEQFF. In DNA, the CDR3 is TGTGCCAGTAGTGAGCAGCGGGGGCATAATGAGCAGTTCTTC.

In regard to this clone: The identical CDR3 is also encoded by other nucleotide sequences in the sample. This chain links TRBV5-1 with TRBJ2-7; TRBD2 is a possible D gene (5 bases). Germline V gene sequence: CDR1 SGHRS, CDR2 YFSETQ. The CDR3 has 15 residues. V lost 4 bases to trimming and J lost 3 bases, with 17 bases between them. CDR3 sequence: CASSPRTGSGYEQYF. The CDR3 DNA is TGCGCCAGCAGCCCGCGGACTGGGTCCGGCTACGAGCAGTACTTC.

The chain joins TRBV19 to TRBJ2-1; D remains unclear. Trimming took 6 bases from V and 7 from J, leaving 7 bases between them. The CDR3 consists of 11 residues. The germline CDR1 and CDR2 sequences are LNHDA and SQIVND (reference sequence). CDR3 nucleotides: TGTGCCAGTAGATCGCCGAATGAGCAGTTCTTC. It translates to CASRSPNEQFF.

The rearrangement uses TRBV5-1 and TRBJ2-7; D is possibly TRBD2 (6 bases). Germline values: CDR1 SGHRS, CDR2 YFSETQ. The CDR3 contains 16 residues. V was trimmed by 3 bases and J by 3 bases, leaving 19 bases between them. Written as DNA, the CDR3 is TGCGCCAGCAGCTCTCACGCTGAGCGGGCGAACTACGAGCAGTACTTC. Translating gives CASSSHAERANYEQYF.

The gene calls are TRBV7-2 and TRBJ1-2; D not resolved. V was trimmed by 5 bases and J by 8 bases, leaving 9 bases between them. The germline V gene encodes CDR1 SGHTA and CDR2 FQGNSA. The CDR3 is 11 amino acids. CDR3 DNA: TGTGCCAGCAGCCAGACAAGGGGCTACACCTTC. Amino acids: CASSQTRGYTF.

The V call is TRBV5-1, the J call TRBJ2-7, with 9 bases identical to TRBD2. The germline V gene encodes CDR1 SGHRS and CDR2 YFSETQ. CDR3 length equals 16 residues. Losses at the gene ends were 4 bases for V and 4 bases for J; bases not matched to a gene: 12. CDR3 sequence (DNA): TGCGCCAGCAGCCCCCAAGGTGAGCGGGAGGTATACGAGCAGTACTTC. This sequence encodes CASSPQGEREVYEQYF.

The chain links TRBV18 to TRBJ2-3, with TRBD2 matching over 9 bases. CDR3 length: 13 amino acids. V was pared by 2 bases and J by 6 bases, with 0 bases of the junction left unmatched. Germline V gene lookup returns CDR1 KGHSH and CDR2 LQKENI. Written as DNA, the CDR3 is TGTGCCAGCTCACCAGCGGGAGGGGATACGCAGTATTTT. Its translation is CASSPAGGDTQYF. Complete variable domain (other parts from reference TRBV18 and TRBJ2-3): NAGVMQNPRHLVRRRGQEARLRCSPMKGHSHVYWYRQLPEEGLKFMVYLQKENIIDESGMPKERFSAEFPKEGPSILRIQQVVRGDSAAYFCASSPAGGDTQYFGPGTRLTVL.

The V and J genes are TRBV11-3 and TRBJ2-1; 13 bases align to TRBD2. Trimming at V came to 1 base and at J to 10 bases, leaving 1 base not matched to a gene. The CDR3 is 14 residues long. In germline, CDR1 is SGHNT, CDR2 YENEEA. In nucleotides, the CDR3 is TGTGCCAGCAGCTTAGGGGGACTAGCGGGGGAGCAGTTCTTC. As protein: CASSLGGLAGEQFF.

The chain joins TRBV5-1 to TRBJ2-5; possibly TRBD1 for D (6 bases). Trimming stripped 4 bases from V and 0 bases from J, with 10 bases between. The CDR3 totals 14 residues. Germline V gives CDR1 SGHRS, CDR2 YFSETQ. For the CDR3, the DNA is TGCGCCAGCAGCATAGGACAGCACCAAGAGACCCAGTACTTC. The encoded protein is CASSIGQHQETQYF.

This chain uses TRBV6-2 or TRBV6-3 with TRBJ1-5; 9 positions match TRBD1. V gave up 6 bases and J gave up 6 bases; unmatched junction bases: 6. Germline loops: CDR1 MNHEY, CDR2 SVGEGT. This CDR3 contains 14 residues. Here the CDR3 reads CASSSQGAGQPQHF. As DNA, the CDR3 is TGTGCCAGCAGCTCACAGGGGGCCGGTCAGCCCCAGCATTTT.

This clone was recorded only once. The J gene is TRBJ2-7, the V gene TRBV11-2; D gene uncertain. The V gene's germline CDR1 is SGHAT and CDR2 FQNNGV. Deletions cut 5 bases from V and 6 bases from J, with 11 bases between. The CDR3 runs 12 residues. This chain's CDR3 is CASSHNLLEQYF. CDR3 DNA sequence: TGTGCCAGCAGCCATAACCTTCTCGAGCAGTACTTC.

This clone was detected only once. The V gene is TRBV6-6, the J gene TRBJ1-2; 7 nucleotides match TRBD1. CDR3 length: 14 residues. V lost 2 bases and J lost 2; bases outside the gene matches: 2. The germline V gene encodes CDR1 MNHNY and CDR2 SVGAGI (reference sequence). Written as DNA, the CDR3 is TGTGCCAGCAGTTACGTGGGACAGAACTATGGCTACACCTTC. Translating gives CASSYVGQNYGYTF.

The chain uses TRBV28 and TRBJ1-2, with 8 nucleotides matching TRBD1. Germline loops: CDR1 MDHEN, CDR2 SYDVKM. V lost 6 bases, J lost 2 bases, and 8 bases stayed unmatched. The CDR3 sequence is 15 residues long. The CDR3 protein is CASSSIGQGNYGYTF. Written as DNA, the CDR3 is TGTGCCAGCAGCTCAATCGGACAGGGAAACTATGGCTACACCTTC.

The rearrangement joins TRBV9 to TRBJ2-7; TRBD1 might be the D (6 bases). V lost 4 bases, J lost 4 bases, and 18 bases lay in between. The CDR3 runs to 15 residues. Germline V gene data show CDR1 as SGDLS and CDR2 as YYNGEE. CDR3: CASSTQDSAGYEQYF. CDR3 sequence (DNA): TGTGCCAGCAGCACCCAGGACAGCGCCGGGTACGAGCAGTACTTC.

This clone has only one observation. The chain recombines TRBV10-2 with TRBJ1-5; D is uncertain. Looked up from germline, CDR1 is WSHSY and CDR2 is SAAADI. The length of the CDR3 is 14 residues. Trimming took off 3 bases at V and 6 bases at J, with 12 bases between the two ends. The CDR3 loop reads CASSDVEGSQPQHF. The CDR3, as DNA: TGCGCCAGCAGTGATGTGGAGGGAAGTCAGCCCCAGCATTTT.

The chain carries TRBV28 and TRBJ1-1, with no clear D. Germline V gene sequence: CDR1 MDHEN, CDR2 SYDVKM. The CDR3 sequence is 14 residues long. The V end lost 5 bases, the J end lost 0 bases, and 10 bases lay between the germline ends. The CDR3 is CASSTVSLNTEAFF. The CDR3 nucleotides are TGTGCCAGCAGTACAGTCTCCTTGAACACTGAAGCTTTCTTT.

The chain is built from TRBV19 and TRBJ1-4, with D perhaps TRBD1 (5 bases). This CDR3 region has 14 residues. V lost 1 base, J lost 7 bases, and 10 bases lay in between. CDR1 LNHDA and CDR2 SQIVND come from the germline V gene (reference sequence). CDR3 in DNA: TGTGCCAGTAGTATAGGGGGCCCGGGTGAAAAACTGTTTTTT. It encodes CASSIGGPGEKLFF.

J is TRBJ1-3 and V is TRBV4-2; D is unclear. The CDR3 totals 15 residues. Germline CDR1 is LGHNA and CDR2 is YNFKEQ. The V end lost 0 bases, the J end lost 2 bases, and 8 bases lay between the germline ends. CDR3 residues: CASSQDGLAGNTIYF. CDR3 DNA: TGTGCCAGCAGCCAAGATGGGCTGGCTGGAAACACCATATATTTT.

This chain connects TRBV7-3 to TRBJ2-1; 11 positions match TRBD2. Germline-derived CDR1 and CDR2 are SGHTA and FQGTGA. CDR3 length equals 18 residues. V was pared by 1 base and J by 2 bases, with 7 bases of the junction left unmatched. The CDR3 coding sequence is TGTGCCAGCAGCTTAAGGACTAGCGGGTCTTCGACCTACAATGAGCAGTTCTTC. It translates to CASSLRTSGSSTYNEQFF. The full variable domain, rest sourced from reference TRBV7-3 and TRBJ2-1, is GAGVSQTPSNKVTEKGKYVELRCDPISGHTALYWYRQSLGQGPEFLIYFQGTGAADDSGLPNDRFFAVRPEGSVSTLKIQRTERGDSAVYLCASSLRTSGSSTYNEQFFGPGTRLTVL.

The CDR3 coding sequence is TGCGCCAGCAGCCCGCTAAATGAGGGTCGCCGGGGGGGCTACACCTTC. This codes for CASSPLNEGRRGGYTF. The chain links TRBV4-1 to TRBJ1-2; tentative D call: TRBD1 (5 bases). With 4 bases removed from V and 8 bases from J, the gap between germline ends came to 23 bases. CDR3 length: 16 amino acids. Germline CDR1 MGHRA, CDR2 YSYEKL.

The chain couples TRBV6-1 to TRBJ2-3, with 10 positions matching TRBD2. Germline CDR1 reads MNHNS; CDR2 reads SASEGT. V lost 4 bases to trimming and J lost 2 bases; unmatched junction nucleotides: 6. The CDR3 spans 16 residues. CDR3 sequence: CASSGLAGVPTDTQYF. In nucleotides, the CDR3 is TGTGCCAGCAGTGGTCTAGCGGGGGTACCCACAGATACGCAGTATTTT.

The V call is TRBV28, the J call TRBJ1-3, with no clear D. This CDR3 comprises 15 residues. From germline, CDR1 is MDHEN and CDR2 SYDVKM. The germline V and J ends were trimmed by 6 bases and 0 bases, with 12 bases remaining between them. In DNA form, the CDR3 reads TGTGCCAGCAGCTTGCTTGTGAGCTCTGGAAACACCATATATTTT. It encodes CASSLLVSSGNTIYF. Using reference TRBV28 and TRBJ1-3 for the parts outside the CDR3, the full variable domain is DVKVTQSSRYLVKRTGEKVFLECVQDMDHENMFWYRQDPGLGLRLIYFSYDVKMKEKGDIPEGYSVSREKKERFSLILESASTNQTSMYLCASSLLVSSGNTIYFGEGSWLTVV.

V and J are TRBV10-3 and TRBJ2-7; D call uncertain. V was pared by 4 bases and J by 5 bases, with 12 bases between. The germline CDR1 and CDR2 sequences are ENHRY and SYGVKD. CDR3 size: 13 residues. The CDR3 loop reads CAISGPRVDEQYF. The CDR3 bases are TGTGCCATCAGTGGCCCCCGGGTCGACGAGCAGTACTTC.

The V gene is TRBV3-1 (or the pseudogene TRBV3-2), the J gene TRBJ1-5; a weak D match, TRBD1 (6 bases). Germline CDR1 is LGHDT and CDR2 is YNNKEL (reference sequence). Trimming took off 7 bases at V and 1 base at J, with 14 bases between the two ends. This CDR3 contains 15 residues. The CDR3 spells CASKNRVRSNQPQHF. CDR3 DNA: TGTGCCAGCAAAAACAGGGTGAGGAGCAATCAGCCCCAGCATTTT.

The J gene is TRBJ1-6, the V gene TRBV19; no definite D call. The ends were cut back, 8 bases at V and 7 bases at J, with 18 bases in the middle. This CDR3 region has 15 residues. CDR1 LNHDA and CDR2 SQIVND come from the germline V gene (reference sequence). CDR3 residues: CASEGRRVSNSPLHF. DNA of the CDR3: TGTGCCAGTGAGGGCAGAAGAGTATCCAATTCACCCCTCCACTTT.

The V gene is TRBV4-3, the J gene TRBJ2-2; 10 bases are a match to TRBD1. With 3 bases clipped from V and 6 bases from J, the junction kept 7 bases outside the gene matches. This CDR3 is 16 amino acids long. The germline V gene has CDR1 LGHNA and CDR2 YSLEER. CDR3 protein: CASSHEPGQGSGELFF. The CDR3 DNA reads as TGCGCCAGCAGCCATGAACCGGGACAGGGGTCCGGGGAGCTGTTTTTT.

The rearrangement joins TRBV4-3 to TRBJ1-4, with D tentatively TRBD1 (5 bases). V dropped 0 bases and J dropped 15 bases, with 11 bases sitting between them. Looked up from germline, CDR1 is LGHNA and CDR2 is YSLEER. This CDR3 is built from 12 residues. CDR3 in amino acids: CASSQDWGEVFF. The CDR3 bases are TGCGCCAGCAGCCAAGATTGGGGGGAGGTGTTTTTT.

This rearrangement joins TRBV27 to TRBJ2-3; D gene uncertain. Germline V lookup: CDR1 MNHEY, CDR2 SMNVEV (reference sequence). V was shortened by 4 bases and J by 5 bases, with 7 bases between the two germline ends. This CDR3 has 12 amino acids. CDR3 nucleotides: TGTGCCAGCAGTTCCGGGCTAGATACGCAGTATTTT. Translating gives CASSSGLDTQYF.

The chain uses TRBV28 and TRBJ1-4; 12 positions agree with TRBD1. Germline V gene data show CDR1 as MDHEN and CDR2 as SYDVKM. J was trimmed by 7 bases and V by 7 bases; bases with no gene match: 7. This CDR3 has 15 residues. The chain's CDR3 is CASTRPGQGAEKLFF. The CDR3 nucleotides are TGTGCCAGCACTCGACCGGGACAGGGGGCTGAAAAACTGTTTTTT.

CDR3 DNA: TGTGCCAGCACCCCCGAGGCAGGGGGTCGAGGCTATGGCTACACCTTC. This sequence encodes CASTPEAGGRGYGYTF. The chain is built from TRBV9 and TRBJ1-2; 7 bases are shared with TRBD1. Germline V gene sequence: CDR1 SGDLS, CDR2 YYNGEE. The CDR3 has 16 residues. V lost 6 bases, J lost 4 bases, and 15 bases stayed unmatched.